This T cell receptor (beta chain) was recorded in a study of blood T cell repertoires in COVID-19. Study-level information: Italy, Spain and the United States were the sources of the convalescent and acute COVID-19 samples.

The data were produced by immunoSEQ multiplex PCR, yet TCRdb's version contains in-frame clones alone and is incomplete. The sample shows about 98,000 clones, roughly 82% of them seen only once. This CDR3 contains 13 residues. Germline loops: CDR1 LNHDA, CDR2 SQIVND (reference sequence). V was pared by 10 bases and J by 7 bases, with 16 bases between. The specimen sequenced was peripheral blood. The chain has TRBV19 and TRBJ2-2; a possible D gene is TRBD2 (5 bases). The receptor was isolated from a man aged 65 to 79 with active or convalescent COVID-19. The CDR3 region has the DNA TGTGCCACCACGGAAGCGGTGTTCGGGGAGCTGTTTTTT. Residues: CATTEAVFGELFF.